This TCR beta chain emerged from a study of T cell responses to AZD1222 COVID-19 vaccine. Study-level points and caveats: Spike-specific TCRs gained breadth and depth after people received two AZD1222 doses.

V lost 0 bases, J lost 0 bases, and 12 bases lay in between. This CDR3 comprises 16 residues. From germline, CDR1 is MGHRA and CDR2 YSYEKL. This clone was counted a single time. Its specificity is not known. Some clones are missing from TCRdb's copy, which holds only in-frame ones; the method was immunoSEQ multiplex PCR. Counted here are under 80,000 clones, roughly 87% occurring once; the ten biggest clones make up roughly 1.2%. The V call is TRBV4-1, the J call TRBJ2-7; tentatively, D is TRBD1 or TRBD2 (5 bases each). Sequenced here: peripheral blood, sampled 28 days after the second AZD1222 dose. The TCR was taken from an adult who received the AZD1222 COVID-19 vaccine. The CDR3 here is CASSQEVGETSYEQYF. CDR3 coding DNA: TGCGCCAGCAGCCAAGAAGTAGGGGAGACCTCCTACGAGCAGTACTTC.